This T cell receptor beta chain was identified in a study of identical twins. Trimming cost V 5 bases and J 0 bases, with 14 bases left between them. Germline V CDR1 and CDR2: MNHNS, SASEGT. The CDR3 extends over 15 amino acids. TCRdb redid the calling of the 5' RACE reads with MiXCR, one entry per CDR3 protein. The sample contains around 690,000 distinct CDR3 sequences, approximately 22% of which appear only once. The same data also contributed to another study, on T cells expressing NK-cell markers.

The rearrangement links TRBV6-1 to TRBJ2-7, with D perhaps matching TRBD1 or TRBD2 (6 bases each). The sample consisted of PBMCs. The clonotype comes from a woman between 18 and 29 years old in good health. The DNA of the CDR3 is TGTGCCAGCAGTCGTTTAGCGGACAGCTCCTACGAGCAGTACTTC. This codes for CASSRLADSSYEQYF.